This TCR beta chain was sequenced during a study of blood T cell repertoires in COVID-19. Study in general: Researchers got acute and convalescent COVID-19 samples from the United States, Italy and Spain. The cDNA or gDNA used as material had been derived from T cells, B-cell-depleted T cells, or PBMCs.

In the source study's methods: Amplification from reference gene primers served as the basis for estimated nucleated cell counts. The repertoire was sequenced with immunoSEQ multiplex PCR; TCRdb's copy has only in-frame clones and lacks some. The V and J calls and the clone size are those of that table, but D and trimming were determined from the DNA. The sample lists some 150,000 clones, around four fifths seen once, with 2.5% to 3% in the top ten. This CDR3 has 13 residues. The V and J ends lost 5 bases and 8 bases respectively, with 15 bases between them. Germline V gene data show CDR1 as SEHNR and CDR2 as FQNEAQ (reference sequence).

J is TRBJ1-1 and V is TRBV7-9; D might be TRBD1 (5 bases). Sequences were obtained from peripheral blood. This TCR was sampled from a woman aged 40 to 49 with active or convalescent COVID-19. The CDR3 bases are TGTGCCAGCAGCCCAGGGCTTGGTAACGAAGCTTTCTTT. Its protein is CASSPGLGNEAFF.